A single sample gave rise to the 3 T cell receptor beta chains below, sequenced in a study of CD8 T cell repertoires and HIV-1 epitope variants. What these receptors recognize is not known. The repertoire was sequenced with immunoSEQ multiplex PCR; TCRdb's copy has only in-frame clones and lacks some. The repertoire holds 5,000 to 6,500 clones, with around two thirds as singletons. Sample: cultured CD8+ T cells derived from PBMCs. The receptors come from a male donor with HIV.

The DNA of the CDR3 is TGTGCCAGTGGGTGGGGCCCCGGGGAGCTGTTTTTT. Protein product: CASGWGPGELFF. V gene TRBV19 combines with J gene TRBJ2-2, with D possibly matching TRBD1 (5 bases). The CDR3 extends over 12 amino acids. The V and J ends lost 8 bases and 6 bases respectively, with 10 bases between them. Germline values: CDR1 LNHDA, CDR2 SQIVND (reference sequence). Complete variable domain (other parts from reference TRBV19 and TRBJ2-2): DGGITQSPKYLFRKEGQNVTLSCEQNLNHDAMYWYRQDPGQGLRLIYYSQIVNDFQKGDIAEGYSVSREKKESFPLTVTSAQKNPTAFYLCASGWGPGELFFGEGSRLTVL.

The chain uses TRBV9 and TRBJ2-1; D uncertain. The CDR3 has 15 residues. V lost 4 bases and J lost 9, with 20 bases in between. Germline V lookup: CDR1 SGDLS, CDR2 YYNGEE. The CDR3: CASSTRDGTALEQFF. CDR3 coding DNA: TGTGCCAGCAGCACACGAGATGGAACAGCCCTTGAGCAGTTCTTC. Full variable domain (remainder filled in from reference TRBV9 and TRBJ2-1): DSGVTQTPKHLITATGQRVTLRCSPRSGDLSVYWYQQSLDQGLQFLIQYYNGEERAKGNILERFSAQQFPDLHSELNLSSLELGDSALYFCASSTRDGTALEQFFGPGTRLTVL.

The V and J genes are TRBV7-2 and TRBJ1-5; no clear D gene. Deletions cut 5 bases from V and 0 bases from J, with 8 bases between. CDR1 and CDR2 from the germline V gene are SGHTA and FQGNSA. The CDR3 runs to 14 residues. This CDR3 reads CASSLDISNQPQHF. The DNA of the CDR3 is TGTGCCAGCAGCCTAGACATTAGCAATCAGCCCCAGCATTTT.